This record concerns one T cell receptor beta chain sequence. This entry comes from a study of T-cell reconstitution after alpha-beta-depleted transplantation in children. It was with unique molecular identifiers that the TCRbeta library was prepared. MiXCR, run by TCRdb on the PCR reads, gives a single entry per CDR3 protein. The sample shows 450,000 to 550,000 distinct CDR3 sequences, 9.5% to 12% of them seen only once. Germline CDR1 and CDR2: MDHEN and SYDVKM. The CDR3 spans 14 residues. Trimming cost V 4 bases and J 2 bases, with 10 bases left between them. The receptor was derived from a female patient between 2 and 15 years old who had a stem cell transplant for aplastic anemia, so the T cells may come from the graft donor. The specimen was PBMCs, mostly from graft donor cells, collected 180 days after TCRalphabeta/CD19-depleted stem cell transplant. The rearrangement joins TRBV28 to TRBJ2-3, with D possibly TRBD1 on 6 matching bases. The CDR3, as DNA: TGTGCCAGCAGTTCCACAGGGATCACAGATACGCAGTATTTT. It codes for CASSSTGITDTQYF.